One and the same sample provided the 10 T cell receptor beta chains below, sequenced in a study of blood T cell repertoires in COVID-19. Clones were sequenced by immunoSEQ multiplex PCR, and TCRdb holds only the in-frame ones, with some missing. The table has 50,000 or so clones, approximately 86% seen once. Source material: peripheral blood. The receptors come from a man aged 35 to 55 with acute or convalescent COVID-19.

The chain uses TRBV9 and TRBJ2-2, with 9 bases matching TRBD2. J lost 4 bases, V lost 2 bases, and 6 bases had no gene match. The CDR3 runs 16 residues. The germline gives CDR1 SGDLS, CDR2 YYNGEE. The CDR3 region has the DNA TGTGCCAGCAGCGTCGGAGCGGGAGGTTCCACCGGGGAGCTGTTTTTT. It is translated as CASSVGAGGSTGELFF.

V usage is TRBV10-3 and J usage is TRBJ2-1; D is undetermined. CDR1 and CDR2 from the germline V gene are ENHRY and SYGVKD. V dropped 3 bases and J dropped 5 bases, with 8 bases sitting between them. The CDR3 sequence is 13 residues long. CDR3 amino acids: CAISDRSDNEQFF. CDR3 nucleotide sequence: TGTGCCATCAGTGACCGGTCTGACAATGAGCAGTTCTTC.

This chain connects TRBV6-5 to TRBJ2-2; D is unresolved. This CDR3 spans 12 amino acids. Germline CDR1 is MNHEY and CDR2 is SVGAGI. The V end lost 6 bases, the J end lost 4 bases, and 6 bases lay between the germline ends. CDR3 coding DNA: TGTGCCAGCAGCTTCCCCACCGGGGAGCTGTTTTTT. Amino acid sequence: CASSFPTGELFF.

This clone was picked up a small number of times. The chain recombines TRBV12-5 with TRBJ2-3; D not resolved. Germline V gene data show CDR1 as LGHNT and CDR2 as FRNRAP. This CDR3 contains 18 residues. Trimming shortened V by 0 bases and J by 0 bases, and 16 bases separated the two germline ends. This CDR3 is CASGLVRNSALSTDTQYF. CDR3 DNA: TGTGCTAGTGGTTTGGTACGAAACTCCGCCCTAAGCACAGATACGCAGTATTTT.

The CDR3 sequence is CASRLAGVNTGELFF. The CDR3, as DNA: TGTGCCAGCAGGCTAGCGGGGGTTAACACCGGGGAGCTGTTTTTT. The gene calls are TRBV7-2 and TRBJ2-2; 10 bases align to TRBD2. V lost 6 bases and J lost 2; bases outside the gene matches: 3. Looked up from germline, CDR1 is SGHTA and CDR2 is FQGNSA. The CDR3 totals 15 residues. The variable domain in full, completed from reference TRBV7-2 and TRBJ2-2, reads GAGVSQSPSNKVTEKGKDVELRCDPISGHTALYWYRQSLGQGLEFLIYFQGNSAPDKSGLPSDRFSAERTGGSVSTLTIQRTQQEDSAVYLCASRLAGVNTGELFFGEGSRLTVL.

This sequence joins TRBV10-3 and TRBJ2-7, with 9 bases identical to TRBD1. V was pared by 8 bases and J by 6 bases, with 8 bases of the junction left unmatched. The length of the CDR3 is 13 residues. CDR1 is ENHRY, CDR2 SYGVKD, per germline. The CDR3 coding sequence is TGTGCCATCCGCCCGGGACAGGGCGTCGAGCAGTACTTC. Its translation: CAIRPGQGVEQYF.

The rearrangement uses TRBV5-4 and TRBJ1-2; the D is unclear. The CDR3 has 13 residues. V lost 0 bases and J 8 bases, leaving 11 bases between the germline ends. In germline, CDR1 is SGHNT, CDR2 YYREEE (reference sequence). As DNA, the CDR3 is TGTGCCAGCAGCTTGGCCGGGGATCGGGGCTACACCTTC. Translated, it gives CASSLAGDRGYTF. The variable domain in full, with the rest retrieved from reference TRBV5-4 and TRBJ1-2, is ETGVTQSPTHLIKTRGQQVTLRCSSQSGHNTVSWYQQALGQGPQFIFQYYREEENGRGNFPPRFSGLQFPNYSSELNVNALELDDSALYLCASSLAGDRGYTFGSGTRLTVV.

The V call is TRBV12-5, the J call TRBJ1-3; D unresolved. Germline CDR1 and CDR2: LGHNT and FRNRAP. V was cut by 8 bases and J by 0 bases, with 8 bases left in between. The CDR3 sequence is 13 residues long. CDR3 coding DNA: TGTGCTAGTCGAGGTCCCTCTGGAAACACCATATATTTT. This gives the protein CASRGPSGNTIYF. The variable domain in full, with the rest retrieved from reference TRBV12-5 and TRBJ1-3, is DARVTQTPRHKVTEMGQEVTMRCQPILGHNTVFWYRQTMMQGLELLAYFRNRAPLDDSGMPKDRFSAEMPDATLATLKIQPSEPRDSAVYFCASRGPSGNTIYFGEGSWLTVV.

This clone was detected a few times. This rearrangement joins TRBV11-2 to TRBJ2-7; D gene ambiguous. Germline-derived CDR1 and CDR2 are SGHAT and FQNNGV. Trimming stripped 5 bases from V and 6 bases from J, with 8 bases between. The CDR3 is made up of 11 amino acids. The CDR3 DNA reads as TGTGCCAGCAGCCTCCTCCGCGAGCAGTACTTC. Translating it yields CASSLLREQYF.

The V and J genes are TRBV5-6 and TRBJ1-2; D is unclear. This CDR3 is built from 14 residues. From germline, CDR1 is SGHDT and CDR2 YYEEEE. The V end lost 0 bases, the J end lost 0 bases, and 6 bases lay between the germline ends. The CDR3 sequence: CASSLAETNYGYTF. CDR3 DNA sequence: TGTGCCAGCAGCTTGGCAGAAACTAACTATGGCTACACCTTC.